The rows below give T cell receptor beta chains drawn from one sample of a study of Ad26.COV2.S vaccination and SARS-CoV-2 variants. Data came from immunoSEQ multiplex PCR; TCRdb stores just in-frame clones and leaves some out. The sample records about 400,000 clones, 80% to 90% being singletons. This specimen consisted of peripheral blood, obtained in a trial of Ad26.COV2.S vaccine versus placebo. These receptors all come from a person aged 18 to 65 who received the Ad26.COV2.S COVID-19 vaccine or a placebo. CDR3s include the opening cysteine and the closing phenylalanine or tryptophan. The order of the fields is CDR3 DNA, CDR3 protein, J gene, D gene, V gene, clone size. A D gene is named only where the DNA matches it firmly. Clone size appears in some rows only: once, few, many, or a class for an expanded clone.

TGTGCCAGCAGTTCCTCGTCCGGGACTCGACTCAATCAGCCCCAGCATTTT,CASSSSSGTRLNQPQHF,TRBJ1-5,.,TRBV5-4,.
TGTGCCAGCAGCAAGGACCTCTATGGCTACACCTTC,CASSKDLYGYTF,TRBJ1-2,.,TRBV7-9,few
TGTGCCAGCAGCTTAGGCGGGGAGGGCTACACCTTC,CASSLGGEGYTF,TRBJ1-2,.,TRBV7-4,once
TGTGCCAGCAGATTGGCGGGGTCCTACAATGAGCAGTTCTTC,CASRLAGSYNEQFF,TRBJ2-1,.,TRBV13,.
TGTGCCAGCAGGATGACTAGCTTTCCCTACAATGAGCAGTTCTTC,CASRMTSFPYNEQFF,TRBJ2-1,TRBD2,TRBV6-6,.
TGCAGTGCTCCCTCCCAAGAGACCCAGTACTTC,CSAPSQETQYF,TRBJ2-5,.,TRBV20-1,once
TGTGCCAGTAGCGCTAGCGGGAGCACAGATACGCAGTATTTT,CASSASGSTDTQYF,TRBJ2-3,TRBD2,TRBV19,.
TGTGCCAGCACAGAGTGGGGAAACTTCTACAATGAGCAGTTCTTC,CASTEWGNFYNEQFF,TRBJ2-1,.,TRBV11-1,.
TGTGCCAGCAGCTTTACTAGCGGGGTCTCCTACGAGCAGTACTTC,CASSFTSGVSYEQYF,TRBJ2-7,TRBD2,TRBV11-2,once
TGTGCCAGCAGCTCGGGGACAGGGCTCTATGGCTACACCTTC,CASSSGTGLYGYTF,TRBJ1-2,TRBD1,TRBV9,once
TGTGCCAGCAGCCCCTGGGACGGGACCGGGGAGCTGTTTTTT,CASSPWDGTGELFF,TRBJ2-2,.,TRBV3-1/TRBV3-2,few
TGTGCCAGCACTCGGGACATTACAGAATCATCATCCCTCCACTTT,CASTRDITESSSLHF,TRBJ1-6,.,TRBV9,few
TGTGCCAGCAGTAGCGGGAGGGCCTTCTACGAGCAGTACTTC,CASSSGRAFYEQYF,TRBJ2-7,TRBD2,TRBV6-5,.
TGTGCCAGCAGCCGACAGGGGGGCAACGTCCTGACTTTC,CASSRQGGNVLTF,TRBJ2-6,TRBD1,TRBV12-3/TRBV12-4,.
TGTGCCAGCAGTGAAATTGGGGGGTTCTACAATGAGCAGTTCTTC,CASSEIGGFYNEQFF,TRBJ2-1,.,TRBV6-1,few
TGTGCCAGCACCTCGTACAGGGGTCTAGAGTCACCCCTCCACTTT,CASTSYRGLESPLHF,TRBJ1-6,TRBD1,TRBV7-9,.
TGTGCCAGCACCTCTGACAGGCCGTATAGCAATCAGCCCCAGCATTTT,CASTSDRPYSNQPQHF,TRBJ1-5,.,TRBV21-1,.
TGCGCCAGGTGGGGTGTTGGGGGATTTTACGAGCAGTACTTC,CARWGVGGFYEQYF,TRBJ2-7,.,TRBV5-1,.
TGTGCCACCAGCAGAAAACTACAGGGGGGCGGGGAGCTGTTTTTT,CATSRKLQGGGELFF,TRBJ2-2,TRBD1,TRBV15,.
TGTGCCAGCAGCTCGATGGGACCAAACACCGGGGAGCTGTTTTTT,CASSSMGPNTGELFF,TRBJ2-2,.,TRBV2,.
TGCGCCAGCGCCTCGGACCGAACGAACACTGAAGCTTTCTTT,CASASDRTNTEAFF,TRBJ1-1,.,TRBV23-1,.
TGTGCCAGCAGCGATACGCAGTCTGTCTTC,CASSDTQSVF,TRBJ1-2,.,TRBV7-2,.
TGTGCCAGCAGCTTAGTGGACATCTTAAGGGAGACCCAGTACTTC,CASSLVDILRETQYF,TRBJ2-5,.,TRBV7-9,.
TGTGCCAGCTCAAACAGGACTCCTTATCCCTACGAGCAGTACTTC,CASSNRTPYPYEQYF,TRBJ2-7,.,TRBV18,.
TGTGCCAGCAGAACGCAGGGGGCGCAAAACATTCAGTACTTC,CASRTQGAQNIQYF,TRBJ2-4,TRBD1,TRBV11-2,.
TGTGCCAGCAGCTTGGTCGGTGGACTCTACAATGAGCAGTTCTTC,CASSLVGGLYNEQFF,TRBJ2-1,.,TRBV5-4,.
TGTGCCAGCAGCTTGGGTTGGAAGGGGGCGTATGGCTACACCTTC,CASSLGWKGAYGYTF,TRBJ1-2,TRBD1,TRBV7-9,few
TGTGCCACCGCGTCCTACAGGGATGGCACAGATACGCAGTATTTT,CATASYRDGTDTQYF,TRBJ2-3,.,TRBV15,.
TGCAGCGTTCGACAGGTCGACTCCTACGAGCAGTACTTC,CSVRQVDSYEQYF,TRBJ2-7,.,TRBV29-1,.
TGTGCCAGCGGGCCATACAGGGTGGGGGACACTGAAGCTTTCTTT,CASGPYRVGDTEAFF,TRBJ1-1,.,TRBV6-5,.
TGTGCCAGCAGTTTATCGCGGGGCTGGGAGACCCAGTACTTC,CASSLSRGWETQYF,TRBJ2-5,.,TRBV27,.
TGTGCCAGCAGCCAAGCCGGGCTGAACACTGAAGCTTTCTTT,CASSQAGLNTEAFF,TRBJ1-1,.,TRBV3-1/TRBV3-2,.
TGTGCCAGCAGCCCTATAGTCCTCTATGGCTACACCTTC,CASSPIVLYGYTF,TRBJ1-2,.,TRBV7-9,few
TGTGCCACCAGTGAAAGCGGGGGACCCACAGATACGCAGTATTTT,CATSESGGPTDTQYF,TRBJ2-3,TRBD2,TRBV24-1,.
TGTGCCAGCAGCGATGCTCCCGGGGAGCTGTTTTTT,CASSDAPGELFF,TRBJ2-2,.,TRBV12-3/TRBV12-4,few
TGTGCTAGTGGTTTGCTACAGGGAGGCGGGGAAAAACTGTTTTTT,CASGLLQGGGEKLFF,TRBJ1-4,.,TRBV12-5,.
TGTGCCAGCAGTGGAACTAGCGGGAGGTTGAATGAGCAGTTCTTC,CASSGTSGRLNEQFF,TRBJ2-1,TRBD2,TRBV2,.
TGTGCCAGCGGCCTTTGGGGCTATGGCTACACCTTC,CASGLWGYGYTF,TRBJ1-2,.,TRBV11-1,.
TGCGCCAGCAGCGAAGGACGTATGAACACTGAAGCTTTCTTT,CASSEGRMNTEAFF,TRBJ1-1,.,TRBV5-1,.
TGTGCCAGCAGCTCGCAAACCGCGAACGAGGGCACCGGGGAGCTGTTTTTT,CASSSQTANEGTGELFF,TRBJ2-2,.,TRBV7-2,.
TGTGCCAGCAGCGGGGGACTAGCGGGAGGGGAGACCCAGTACTTC,CASSGGLAGGETQYF,TRBJ2-5,TRBD2,TRBV11-1,.
TGTGCCAGCCGAGGGCTATACGAGCAGTACTTC,CASRGLYEQYF,TRBJ2-7,.,TRBV2,.
TGTGCCTGGGGTGAGGTAGGAGGCACTGAAGCTTTCTTT,CAWGEVGGTEAFF,TRBJ1-1,.,TRBV30,.
TGTGCCTGGACCCGGACATTCCCTAATGAAAAACTGTTTTTT,CAWTRTFPNEKLFF,TRBJ1-4,.,TRBV30,.
TGTGCCAGCAGCCACCGGGGCCCCTACGAGCAGTACTTC,CASSHRGPYEQYF,TRBJ2-7,.,TRBV3-1/TRBV3-2,once
TGTGCCTGGACGCGGGGGAATTCACCCCTCCACTTT,CAWTRGNSPLHF,TRBJ1-6,.,TRBV30,.